The 7 T cell receptor beta chains in this list originate from one sample, sequenced in a study of cytomegalovirus exposure and HLA in healthy donors. The PCR ran on 60 Vbeta and 13 Jbeta primers. Libraries were prepared by immunoSEQ multiplex PCR; TCRdb keeps only in-frame clonotypes and omits some of them. The sample's table shows tens of thousands of clones. Sequencing was performed on PBMCs. Receptors originate from a woman aged 40 to 50 in good health and CMV-seropositive.

The chain combines TRBV4-2 with TRBJ2-6; 12 positions agree with TRBD2. Trimming took 6 bases from V and 4 from J; bases not matched to a gene: 10. CDR3 length: 18 residues. The germline gives CDR1 LGHNA, CDR2 YNFKEQ. The CDR3 region has the DNA TGTGCCAGCAGGGTGACTAGCGGGGGCCTTTCCGGGGCCAACGTCCTGACTTTC. Translated: CASRVTSGGLSGANVLTF.

The V call is TRBV10-3, the J call TRBJ2-2, with D maybe TRBD2 (6 bases). Germline CDR1 is ENHRY and CDR2 is SYGVKD. The CDR3 covers 15 residues. V gave up 6 bases and J gave up 3 bases, with 14 bases separating them. The CDR3, as DNA: TGTGCCATCAGGGGAGGCTCGGTGGACACCGGGGAGCTGTTTTTT. The encoded protein is CAIRGGSVDTGELFF.

The V gene is TRBV9, the J gene TRBJ2-2, with D perhaps matching TRBD2 (5 bases). The germline gives CDR1 SGDLS, CDR2 YYNGEE. The CDR3 loop spans 15 amino acids. V shed 3 bases and J shed 0 bases, with 9 bases lying between them. In nucleotides, the CDR3 is TGTGCCAGCAGCGATTTGGGAGCGAACACCGGGGAGCTGTTTTTT. Translated: CASSDLGANTGELFF.

The rearrangement uses TRBV30 and TRBJ2-7, with D hard to call. This CDR3 comprises 10 residues. Trimming took 4 bases from V and 4 from J, leaving 5 bases between them. The germline gives CDR1 GTSNPN, CDR2 SVGIG (reference sequence). CDR3 amino acids: CAWNGYEQYF. CDR3 DNA: TGTGCCTGGAACGGGTACGAGCAGTACTTC.

V gene TRBV7-9 combines with J gene TRBJ2-7, with 7 nucleotides matching TRBD1. V dropped 4 bases and J dropped 1; count of bases not matched to a gene: 10. Germline CDR1 SEHNR, CDR2 FQNEAQ (reference sequence). The CDR3 loop spans 16 amino acids. CDR3 region: CASSSPDRINSYEQYF. The CDR3 DNA sequence: TGTGCCAGCAGCTCACCGGACAGGATCAATTCCTACGAGCAGTACTTC.

The chain joins TRBV2 to TRBJ1-1; D is undetermined. The ends were cut back, 7 bases at V and 4 bases at J, with 10 bases in the middle. CDR1 and CDR2 from the germline V gene are SNHLY and FYNNEI. This CDR3 region has 12 residues. The CDR3 reads CASKAGSTEAFF. CDR3 DNA: TGTGCCAGCAAAGCAGGAAGCACTGAAGCTTTCTTT. The full variable domain, in which reference TRBV2 and TRBJ1-1 provide the parts outside the CDR3, is EPEVTQTPSHQVTQMGQEVILRCVPISNHLYFYWYRQILGQKVEFLVSFYNNEISEKSEIFDDQFSVERPDGSNFTLKIRSTKLEDSAMYFCASKAGSTEAFFGQGTRLTVV.

V gene TRBV28 combines with J gene TRBJ2-3, with D maybe TRBD1 (5 bases). There are 13 residues in the CDR3. V lost 3 bases and J 7 bases, leaving 11 bases between the germline ends. The germline gives CDR1 MDHEN, CDR2 SYDVKM. This CDR3 is CASSLGRHYTQYF. The CDR3 DNA sequence: TGTGCCAGCAGTTTGGGGCGACATTATACGCAGTATTTT.